The next 22 T cell receptor beta chains were all read from a single sample in a study of blood T cell repertoires in COVID-19. Profiling relied on immunoSEQ multiplex PCR, and the TCRdb table lists in-frame clones only, not all of them. This sample has hundreds of thousands of clones, with roughly 91% found just once. The sample was peripheral blood. These receptors all stem from a woman between 25 and 40 years old with COVID-19, enrolled during active disease.

The rearrangement uses TRBV6-5 and TRBJ2-1; D possibly corresponds to TRBD2 (6 bases). Looked up from germline, CDR1 is MNHEY and CDR2 is SVGAGI. This CDR3 contains 15 residues. V lost 3 bases and J lost 7, with 16 bases in between. The CDR3 region has the DNA TGTGCCAGCAGTTATCGGGGGAGAGGAGGGAATGAGCAGTTCTTC. Its translation: CASSYRGRGGNEQFF.

The chain recombines TRBV7-9 with TRBJ1-3; no firm D call. This CDR3 has 11 amino acids. Germline V gives CDR1 SEHNR, CDR2 FQNEAQ (reference sequence). V was trimmed by 8 bases and J by 3 bases, leaving 5 bases between them. The chain's CDR3 is CASRVGNTIYF. In DNA form, the CDR3 reads TGTGCCAGCCGCGTTGGAAACACCATATATTTT.

The V and J genes are TRBV6-2 or TRBV6-3 and TRBJ2-1; a weak D match, TRBD2 (6 bases). The V gene's germline CDR1 is MNHEY and CDR2 SVGEGT. This CDR3 has 15 amino acids. The V gene lost 6 bases and the J gene lost 3 bases, with 15 bases spanning the gap. The CDR3 protein is CASSLLATLYNEQFF. The CDR3 coding sequence is TGTGCCAGCAGCCTTCTAGCGACCCTCTACAATGAGCAGTTCTTC.

This chain connects TRBV7-2 to TRBJ2-5; 9 nucleotides align to TRBD2. From germline, CDR1 is SGHTA and CDR2 FQGNSA. J was trimmed by 5 bases and V by 1 base; bases with no gene match: 17. The CDR3 is 19 amino acids. CDR3 loop: CASSLGPGVSSGARETQYF. For the CDR3, the DNA is TGTGCCAGCAGCTTAGGCCCAGGTGTATCTAGCGGGGCTAGGGAGACCCAGTACTTC.

The sample holds one count of this clone. Other DNA sequences in this sample translate to the same CDR3. J is TRBJ1-1 and V is TRBV6-5; the D gene is possibly TRBD1 (5 bases). Germline-derived CDR1 and CDR2 are MNHEY and SVGAGI. The CDR3 is 15 residues long. V was shortened by 0 bases and J by 5 bases, with 13 bases between the two germline ends. The DNA of the CDR3 is TGTGCCAGCAGTTACTCGGGTAGGGGAGGAACTGAAGCTTTCTTT. Its translation: CASSYSGRGGTEAFF.

V is TRBV19 and J is TRBJ1-5, with TRBD1 as a possible D gene (5 bases). The CDR3 sequence is 15 residues long. Trimming stripped 3 bases from V and 7 bases from J, with 16 bases between. In germline, CDR1 is LNHDA, CDR2 SQIVND (reference sequence). DNA for the CDR3: TGTGCCAGTAGTATGGGGCGGGATACCGGGCAGCCCCAGCATTTT. Protein sequence: CASSMGRDTGQPQHF.

This clone was seen once. The chain employs TRBV2 and TRBJ1-1; 7 nucleotides match TRBD1. The V and J ends lost 4 bases and 3 bases, in that order; junction bases with no gene match: 8. The CDR3 length is 15 residues. The V gene's germline CDR1 is SNHLY and CDR2 FYNNEI. Here the CDR3 DNA reads TGTGCCAGCAGTGTGGAGGGGGCCAGGGACACTGAAGCTTTCTTT. This sequence encodes CASSVEGARDTEAFF.

This clone occurred a few times. This chain links TRBV3-1 (or the pseudogene TRBV3-2) with TRBJ1-1, with D possibly being TRBD1 (5 bases). The CDR3 sequence is 12 residues long. V was trimmed by 4 bases and J by 9 bases, leaving 12 bases between them. Germline lookup yields CDR1 LGHDT and CDR2 YNNKEL (reference sequence). CDR3 protein: CASSRGERKAFF. As DNA, the CDR3 is TGTGCCAGCAGCCGGGGGGAACGTAAAGCTTTCTTT.

The chain is built from TRBV11-2 and TRBJ1-2; D remains ambiguous. CDR1 and CDR2 (germline): SGHAT, FQNNGV. The V end lost 6 bases, the J end lost 8 bases, and 19 bases lay between the germline ends. The CDR3 is 14 amino acids. This chain's CDR3 is CASRKLGRPGGYTF. CDR3 nucleotides: TGTGCCAGCAGGAAACTAGGACGGCCTGGAGGCTACACCTTC.

The table lists this clone with a few counts. J is TRBJ1-5 and V is TRBV12-5; no reliable D call. Trimming took off 7 bases at V and 9 bases at J, with 13 bases between the two ends. Germline-derived CDR1 and CDR2 are LGHNT and FRNRAP. This CDR3 is 12 amino acids long. CDR3 sequence (DNA): TGTGCTAGTGCCCTACCCCCATCGCCCCAGCATTTT. This gives the protein CASALPPSPQHF.

The chain is built from TRBV6-5 and TRBJ1-1; no definite D call. The germline gives CDR1 MNHEY, CDR2 SVGAGI. The CDR3 consists of 15 residues. The ends were cut back, 8 bases at V and 0 bases at J, with 16 bases in the middle. The CDR3 loop is CASVVGERLNTEAFF. The CDR3 coding sequence is TGTGCCAGCGTTGTCGGTGAACGGTTGAACACTGAAGCTTTCTTT.

The V call is TRBV19, the J call TRBJ1-3, with 7 nucleotides matching TRBD1. This CDR3 spans 14 amino acids. The junction had 2 bases not matched to a gene; V was cut back by 6 bases and J by 0 bases. The V gene's germline CDR1 is LNHDA and CDR2 SQIVND (reference sequence). CDR3 sequence reads: CASRPGGSGNTIYF. As DNA, the CDR3 is TGTGCCAGTAGACCAGGGGGCTCTGGAAACACCATATATTTT.

The chain links TRBV15 to TRBJ2-3; perhaps TRBD1 as D (6 bases). CDR3 length: 14 amino acids. V was shortened by 6 bases and J by 5 bases, with 15 bases between the two germline ends. Germline V gives CDR1 LNHNV, CDR2 YYDKDF (reference sequence). The CDR3 sequence: CATRDDTGLDTQYF. The CDR3 DNA follows: TGTGCCACCAGAGATGATACAGGGTTAGATACGCAGTATTTT.

This clone was found a few times. The J gene is TRBJ1-2, the V gene TRBV2, with a weak D call TRBD1 (5 bases). Trimming shortened V by 8 bases and J by 14 bases, and 15 bases separated the two germline ends. Germline assignment: CDR1 SNHLY and CDR2 FYNNEI. The CDR3 loop spans 10 amino acids. The CDR3 sequence: CASAQGGVTF. As DNA, the CDR3 is TGTGCCAGCGCCCAGGGTGGGGTAACCTTC.

This chain links TRBV2 with TRBJ2-3, with 10 bases that match TRBD2. The J segment lost 0 bases and the V segment lost 4 bases, leaving 10 bases of the junction unmatched. The CDR3 covers 18 residues. Germline V gene sequence: CDR1 SNHLY, CDR2 FYNNEI. The CDR3 loop reads CASSGVAGGPTSTDTQYF. As DNA, the CDR3 is TGTGCCAGCAGTGGGGTAGCGGGGGGTCCTACTAGCACAGATACGCAGTATTTT.

This clone is a singleton in its sample. This sequence joins TRBV28 and TRBJ1-2; 8 bases agree with TRBD1. Trimming cost V 6 bases and J 4 bases; bases outside gene matches: 4. From germline, CDR1 is MDHEN and CDR2 SYDVKM. This CDR3 is built from 13 residues. CDR3 sequence: CASRGQDFYGYTF. In DNA form, the CDR3 reads TGTGCCAGCAGGGGACAGGATTTCTATGGCTACACCTTC.

The rearrangement joins TRBV6-5 to TRBJ2-7; D might be TRBD1 (6 bases). The CDR3 is 14 amino acids. The germline V and J ends were trimmed by 2 bases and 4 bases, with 12 bases remaining between them. Germline CDR1 reads MNHEY; CDR2 reads SVGAGI. The CDR3 nucleotides are TGTGCCAGCAGTTACCGGGACACAGGATACGAGCAGTACTTC. It is translated as CASSYRDTGYEQYF.

The chain carries TRBV2 and TRBJ1-6; TRBD1 matches 7 bases. The junction had 8 bases not matched to a gene; V was cut back by 4 bases and J by 5 bases. Germline V lookup: CDR1 SNHLY, CDR2 FYNNEI. This CDR3 region has 16 residues. CDR3 nucleotide sequence: TGTGCCAGCAGTGCGTTCCAGGGGGTTAATAATTCACCCCTCCACTTT. Protein sequence: CASSAFQGVNNSPLHF.

V is TRBV6-4 and J is TRBJ1-6, with 9 nucleotides matching TRBD1. Per germline, CDR1 MRHNA and CDR2 SNTAGT. The CDR3 spans 14 residues. Unmatched junction bases numbered 7, after V lost 6 bases and J lost 10 bases. The DNA for the CDR3 is TGTGCCAGCAGCAACAGGGGGCAAAAATCACCCCTCCACTTT. Protein product: CASSNRGQKSPLHF.

The genes are TRBV5-1 and TRBJ1-1; D may be TRBD1 (5 bases). Germline loops: CDR1 SGHRS, CDR2 YFSETQ. The V gene lost 0 bases and the J gene lost 1 base, with 13 bases spanning the gap. This CDR3 contains 16 residues. The CDR3: CASSLGSTQGNTEAFF. CDR3 bases: TGCGCCAGCAGCTTGGGTTCTACCCAGGGGAACACTGAAGCTTTCTTT. Full variable domain (missing parts from reference TRBV5-1 and TRBJ1-1): KAGVTQTPRYLIKTRGQQVTLSCSPISGHRSVSWYQQTPGQGLQFLFEYFSETQRNKGNFPGRFSGRQFSNSRSEMNVSTLELGDSALYLCASSLGSTQGNTEAFFGQGTRLTVV.

This clone occurred once. The V gene is TRBV7-2, the J gene TRBJ1-4; 7 nucleotides agree with TRBD1. In germline, CDR1 is SGHTA, CDR2 FQGNSA. The CDR3 is made up of 16 amino acids. J lost 4 bases, V lost 5 bases, and 10 bases had no gene match. CDR3 nucleotide sequence: TGTGCCAGCAGCCCTCAATCACAGGGGAATAATGAAAAACTGTTTTTT. Its protein is CASSPQSQGNNEKLFF.

The V and J genes are TRBV18 and TRBJ1-4, with D perhaps matching TRBD1 (5 bases). The CDR3 is made up of 13 amino acids. With 2 bases removed from V and 8 bases from J, the gap between germline ends came to 9 bases. In germline, CDR1 is KGHSH, CDR2 LQKENI. This chain's CDR3 is CASSPVGLEKLFF. For the CDR3, the DNA is TGTGCCAGCTCACCAGTGGGGCTGGAAAAACTGTTTTTT.